The following is a T cell receptor beta chain sequence with its context. This entry is derived from a study of cytomegalovirus exposure and HLA in healthy donors. 60 Vbeta and 13 Jbeta primers were used in PCR. Repertoires were generated with immunoSEQ multiplex PCR, while TCRdb's copy carries only in-frame clones and drops some. This sample's table has about 41,000 clones. This CDR3 has 11 residues. Germline assignment: CDR1 DFQATT and CDR2 SNEGSKA (reference sequence). Deletions cut 5 bases from V and 7 bases from J, with 9 bases between. The TCR sequence derives from a man in his thirties or forties in good health and CMV-seronegative. The chain recombines TRBV20-1 with TRBJ2-1; D possibly corresponds to TRBD1 (5 bases). Input material: PBMCs. The CDR3 nucleotides are TGCAGTGCTGAATCAGGGAATGAGCAGTTCTTC. Amino acids: CSAESGNEQFF.